The sequence of this T cell receptor (beta chain) was determined in a study of T cells after posttransplantation cyclophosphamide (dated by TCRdb to the mid-2010s). Some background on the complete study: Using TRB sequencing, the study followed how the T cell repertoire reconstituted after myeloablative bone marrow transplantation in which posttransplantation cyclophosphamide served as GVHD prophylaxis. Blood from every one of the 30 to 40 PTCy patients who had 1-year posttransplant specimens underwent TRB sequencing. In 3 patients, TRB sequencing was also performed on up to 3 more blood samples taken 2 to 5.2 years after transplant, and in 4 patients, pretransplant blood was also TRB-sequenced. Public TRB sequences were compared against a database of over 3,500 sequences linked to responses to pathogens, tumor antigens, self-antigens and alloantigens. TRA and TRB clonality were tightly correlated in about ten samples, so subsequent TCR analyses focused on TRB only. Antigen receptor sequencing covered samples from approximately 32 PTCy-treated patients and about 17 of their related bone marrow donors. Study-wide findings and limitations: Across the 35 to 45 patients, TRB clonality was highly associated with recipient CMV seropositivity and CMV reactivation, and diversity with PTCy was similar to that in the CNI/methotrexate controls. The TRB repertoires of T cells infiltrating skin or the GI tract showed only limited overlap with the TRB repertoires found in blood. Donor-recipient similarity was low at 1-2 months but rose over the first year, and later blood repertoires were often dominated by donor CD8+ memory clones.

From the cysteine up to the phenylalanine, the CDR3 has a length of 16 residues. Only the CDR3 DNA is retained, 48 bases long and in frame from the first base. From the germline V gene, CDR1 is SGHVS and CDR2 is FQNEAQ. Trimming leaves V shorter by 7 bases and J shorter by 7 bases, with the junction holding 14 bases beyond the gene matches. Peripheral blood samples were provided by related bone marrow donors on the day of marrow donation. Peripheral blood and bone marrow mononuclear cells were isolated by Ficoll-Hypaque density centrifugation and were cryopreserved. CD4+ and CD8+ T cells, including naive and memory subsets, were sorted by FACS using a FACSAria II. Genomic DNA was the input for TRB sequencing, which was run either with the immunoSEQ assay at survey resolution or with the hsTCRB kit. Per the authors' processing: Initial read processing used immunoSEQ software, and repertoire analyses used the LymphoSeq R package. Clonality was computed as 1 minus normalized Shannon entropy; Gini coefficient was also calculated for each TRB dataset. To infer phenotypes in unsorted samples, TRB sequences from sorted subsets of the recipient or donor were mapped onto the unsorted samples of the same recipient. This immuneACCESS table, as held by TCRdb, lists in-frame sequences with V and J called but not all clones. Of the missing ones, under half trace to an unresolved V gene in checked studies; the others have no known cause. From that table come the V and J calls and clone size; the DNA was used to work out D and trimming. Within this sample are about 5,500 clones, with roughly 98% of them counted one time only. Over 0.7% of the sample belongs to the ten largest clones.

As regards this clone: Its antigen is unknown. The record has no base qualities; no much larger clone is one base away.

Sequencing used memory CD4+ T cells sorted from PBMCs. This clonotype was sampled from a man aged 40-49 years in good health, CMV-negative, and a related stem cell transplant donor. This chain is built from TRBV7-8 and TRBJ2-2; TRBD2 matches 8 bases in the middle. The encoded CDR3 is CASIPGLAGTDGELFF. The DNA is as follows: TGTGCCAGCATCCCCGGGTTAGCGGGAACTGACGGGGAGCTGTTTTTT.